This is a list of T cell receptor beta chains from one sample in a study of blood T cell repertoires in COVID-19. TCRdb's table, derived via immunoSEQ multiplex PCR, lists solely in-frame clones and lacks some. Here the sample spans around 160,000 clones, approximately 83% being singletons. The sequencing sample was made of peripheral blood. The receptors derive from a woman aged 55 to 70 with COVID-19, enrolled during active disease. CDR3s include the opening cysteine and the closing phenylalanine or tryptophan. A D gene is named only where the DNA matches it firmly. Rows may omit the clone size; those that give it use once, few, many or a size class.

.,TRBD2,TRBV4-2,TRBJ2-1,TGTGCCAGCAGCCGACTGGGACTAGCGGGTGACAATGAGCAGTTCTTC,CASSRLGLAGDNEQFF
.,TRBD2,TRBV9,TRBJ2-3,TGTGCCAGCAGCGTACCTGGGACTAGCGCCCTCCCGGGGGGTACAGATACGCAGTATTTT,CASSVPGTSALPGGTDTQYF
.,TRBD1,TRBV19,TRBJ1-2,TGTGCCAGTAGTGGTAGACAGGGCGGCTACACCTTC,CASSGRQGGYTF
.,TRBD2,TRBV12-5,TRBJ2-5,TGTGCTAGTGGTTTGGCCCCGACTAGCGGGGGGGCTTGGACCCAGTACTTC,CASGLAPTSGGAWTQYF
.,TRBD1,TRBV24-1,TRBJ1-4,TGTGCCACCAGTGATGCCACAGGGGGGAAGGAGGAAAAACTGTTTTTT,CATSDATGGKEEKLFF
.,.,TRBV5-1,TRBJ2-1,TGCGCCAGCAGCTTGAGCCAGGCGAACTACAATGAGCAGTTCTTC,CASSLSQANYNEQFF
.,.,TRBV5-1,TRBJ2-5,TGCGCCAGCAGCTTGGTTGGGCTACGACAAGAGACCCAGTACTTC,CASSLVGLRQETQYF
.,TRBD1,TRBV10-3,TRBJ1-2,TGTGCCATCAGCACTGATCCGGGACAGGGACACTATGGCTACACCTTC,CAISTDPGQGHYGYTF
.,TRBD2,TRBV7-3,TRBJ2-1,TGTGCCAGCAGCCGTCTAGCGGGGCTCTACAATGAGCAGTTCTTC,CASSRLAGLYNEQFF
.,TRBD1,TRBV18,TRBJ2-4,TGTGCCAGCTCAGCAGGACAGGGAAAAAACATTCAGTACTTC,CASSAGQGKNIQYF
.,TRBD1,TRBV2,TRBJ1-2,TGTGCCAGCAGGGGGACAGGGAATTATAAGGGCTACACCTTC,CASRGTGNYKGYTF
.,TRBD1,TRBV4-1,TRBJ1-1,TGCGCCAGCAGCCCGGGACAGGGACCTAACACTGAAGCTTTCTTT,CASSPGQGPNTEAFF
.,.,TRBV27,TRBJ2-3,TGTGCCAGCAGTTTATCGTTCAGGAGCACAGATACGCAGTATTTT,CASSLSFRSTDTQYF
once,.,TRBV19,TRBJ2-2,TGTGCCAGTAGTATGTGGAGCACCGGGGAGCTGTTTTTT,CASSMWSTGELFF
once,TRBD1,TRBV7-3,TRBJ1-1,TGTGCCAGCAGCCCCCAGACAGGGGCGAACACTGAAGCTTTCTTT,CASSPQTGANTEAFF
once,TRBD1,TRBV4-3,TRBJ1-2,TGCGCCAGCAGCCAAGATCCTTACAGGGGCTATGGCTACACCTTC,CASSQDPYRGYGYTF
.,TRBD1,TRBV3-1/TRBV3-2,TRBJ2-7,TGTGCCAGCAGCCAAGGCCAGACAGGGGTAAACGAGCAGTACTTC,CASSQGQTGVNEQYF
.,TRBD1,TRBV9,TRBJ1-3,TGTGCCAGCAGCGTAGTACCAGGGGGCGCGGAGAAAGGCGGAAACACCATATATTTT,CASSVVPGGAEKGGNTIYF
.,TRBD2,TRBV7-6,TRBJ2-7,TGTGCCAGCAGCTCGTTAAGTAGCGGGGGAGCACTTTCCTACGAGCAGTACTTC,CASSSLSSGGALSYEQYF
.,TRBD1,TRBV5-1,TRBJ2-1,TGCGCCAGCAGCCCCCGGGGACAGGGGGCCGCAAATGAGCAGTTCTTC,CASSPRGQGAANEQFF
.,TRBD2,TRBV18,TRBJ2-5,TGTGCCAGCTCACCCCCGGAGACGGGGGGACAAGAGACCCAGTACTTC,CASSPPETGGQETQYF
once,.,TRBV27,TRBJ2-1,TGTGCCAGCAGTTCAATTGGGTTGACAGGCCACAATGAGCAGTTCTTC,CASSSIGLTGHNEQFF
.,.,TRBV4-1,TRBJ1-2,TGCGCCAGCAGCCCGCGGACAGAAGGAAACACTAACTATGGCTACACCTTC,CASSPRTEGNTNYGYTF
.,.,TRBV12-5,TRBJ1-2,TGTGCTAGTGGTTTGGGCCCCCCGAGGGAGAGTGGCTACACCTTC,CASGLGPPRESGYTF
.,TRBD1,TRBV28,TRBJ2-7,TGTGCCAGCAGTTCACCGCCACTACAGGGGTACGAGCAGTACTTC,CASSSPPLQGYEQYF
.,.,TRBV12-3/TRBV12-4,TRBJ2-1,TGTGCCAGCAGTTTAAGGACAGAGCAGTTCTTC,CASSLRTEQFF
.,.,TRBV23-1,TRBJ1-1,TGCGCCAGCAGTCAATGGTGGCAGAACAACACTGAAGCTTTCTTT,CASSQWWQNNTEAFF
.,.,TRBV7-6,TRBJ2-5,TGTGCCAGCAGCTTAGTGGGGGGGCTTCAAGAGACCCAGTACTTC,CASSLVGGLQETQYF
.,.,TRBV11-1,TRBJ2-1,TGTGCCAGCACCCCGGAGGTCTACAATGAGCAGTTCTTC,CASTPEVYNEQFF
.,.,TRBV24-1,TRBJ2-2,TGTGCCACCAGTGACGGCGGTGCCGGGGAGCTGTTTTTT,CATSDGGAGELFF
.,.,TRBV9,TRBJ1-3,TGTGCCACCGGCTCTGGAAACACCATATATTTT,CATGSGNTIYF
.,.,TRBV2,TRBJ2-3,TGTGCCAGCAGTGAAGGCAGGGTGGCAGATACGCAGTATTTT,CASSEGRVADTQYF
.,.,TRBV7-9,TRBJ2-2,TGTGCCAGCAGCACGACCGACAAGGCCACCGGGGAGCTGTTTTTT,CASSTTDKATGELFF
.,TRBD1,TRBV5-1,TRBJ2-1,TGCGCCAGCAGCACCCTCGGACAGGGTCACAATGAGCAGTTCTTC,CASSTLGQGHNEQFF
many,.,TRBV4-1,TRBJ1-3,TGCGCCAGCAGCCAAGATAGCGGTAGGAGCTCTGGAAACACCATATATTTT,CASSQDSGRSSGNTIYF
.,.,TRBV21-1,TRBJ1-2,TGTGCCAGCAGCACCAGGACAGGGGGGACCTATGGCTACACCTTC,CASSTRTGGTYGYTF
few,TRBD2,TRBV4-2,TRBJ2-3,TGTGCCAGCAGCCAAGCTGTAGCGGGGGGGCTTGATACGCAGTATTTT,CASSQAVAGGLDTQYF
.,.,TRBV18,TRBJ1-6,TGTGCCAGCTCACCACCCAGCACAGGGAACTATTCACCCCTCCACTTT,CASSPPSTGNYSPLHF
.,TRBD1,TRBV5-4,TRBJ2-7,TGTGCCAGCAGCTTGAGACAGGGGAACTACGAGCAGTACTTC,CASSLRQGNYEQYF
once,.,TRBV5-1,TRBJ2-7,TGCGCCAGCAGCTTGGCAGGTGGCCTCAACCCCTCCTACGAGCAGTACTTC,CASSLAGGLNPSYEQYF
.,.,TRBV7-9,TRBJ2-7,TGTGCCAGCAGCGGCAAAAGCAGGTACTTTACCTACGAGCAGTACTTC,CASSGKSRYFTYEQYF
once,TRBD2,TRBV9,TRBJ2-1,TGTGCCAGCAGCGTCTTAGGGACTAGCGGCTACAATGAGCAGTTCTTC,CASSVLGTSGYNEQFF
.,TRBD1,TRBV6-5,TRBJ2-3,TGTGCCAGCAGTTACTCAGGAGACAGGGGAGATACGCAGTATTTT,CASSYSGDRGDTQYF
.,.,TRBV3-1/TRBV3-2,TRBJ1-1,TGTGCCAGCAGCCCCTCAAACAGGCAGGGGAACACTGAAGCTTTCTTT,CASSPSNRQGNTEAFF
once,TRBD2,TRBV27,TRBJ2-6,TGTGCCAGCAGTTTATACCTAGCGGGGTCTGGGGCCAACGTCCTGACTTTC,CASSLYLAGSGANVLTF
.,TRBD2,TRBV7-2,TRBJ2-7,TGTGCCAGCAGCTTCCTTGCGGGGGAAGCTTACGAGCAGTACTTC,CASSFLAGEAYEQYF
.,TRBD2,TRBV6-2/TRBV6-3,TRBJ2-1,TGTGCCAGCAGTTACTCCCTAGCGGGGTACGATGAGCAGTTCTTC,CASSYSLAGYDEQFF
once,.,TRBV5-8,TRBJ1-4,TGTGCCAGCAGCTGGACAGCCGATGAAAAACTGTTTTTT,CASSWTADEKLFF